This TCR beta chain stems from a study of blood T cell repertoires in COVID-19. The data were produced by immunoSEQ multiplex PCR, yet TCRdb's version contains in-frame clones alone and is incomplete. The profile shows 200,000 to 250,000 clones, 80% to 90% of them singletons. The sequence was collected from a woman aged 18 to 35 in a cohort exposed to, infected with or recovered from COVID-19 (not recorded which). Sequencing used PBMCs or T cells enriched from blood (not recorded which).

The CDR3 sequence is CASSVEAGVTGELFF. The DNA for the CDR3 is TGTGCCAGCAGCGTAGAAGCGGGGGTCACCGGGGAGCTGTTTTTT. This chain joins TRBV9 and TRBJ2-2; 8 nucleotides agree with TRBD2. This CDR3 is 15 amino acids long. Germline CDR1 and CDR2: SGDLS and YYNGEE. With V trimmed by 0 bases and J by 4 bases, 2 bases remained unmatched.